Shown below are 32 T cell receptor beta chains from a single sample sequenced in a study of early T cells in non-severe SARS-CoV-2 infection. One entry per CDR3 protein, called by TCRdb with MiXCR from the 5' RACE reads. The table includes about 94,000 distinct CDR3 sequences, about 13% detected once. Input material: whole blood. The receptors here all came from an adult who was a healthcare worker with PCR-confirmed SARS-CoV-2 infection or an uninfected control (not recorded which).

This clonotype has a handful of counts. One end of the junction is discordant with germline, which a read error may explain. The chain links TRBV7-7 to TRBJ2-7, with D possibly TRBD1 on 8 matching bases. The germline gives CDR1 SSHAT, CDR2 FNYEAQ (reference sequence). The CDR3 length is 13 residues. For the CDR3, the DNA is TGTGCTAGCAGCGAGGACAGGGAGGGCGAGCAGTACTTC. Translated, it gives CASSEDREGEQYF.

This clonotype appeared many times. The rearrangement links TRBV6-1 to TRBJ1-4; D is undetermined. CDR1 is MNHNS and CDR2 is SASEGT in the germline V gene. V lost 5 bases and J lost 5, with 9 bases in between. The CDR3 sequence is 13 residues long. This chain's CDR3 is CASSNSRNEKLFF. CDR3 coding DNA: TGTGCCAGCAGTAACAGTCGGAATGAAAAACTGTTTTTT.

This clonotype has ten or more counts. The chain is built from TRBV29-1 and TRBJ1-1, with 7 bases that match TRBD1. Unmatched junction bases numbered 6, after V lost 7 bases and J lost 4 bases. The V gene's germline CDR1 is SQVTM and CDR2 ANQGSEA. CDR3 length equals 12 residues. CDR3 protein: CSAHRGTTEAFF. As DNA, the CDR3 is TGCAGCGCCCACAGGGGAACCACTGAAGCTTTCTTT.

This clonotype has a count of ten or more. The CDR3 here is CASSQATSYEQYF. As DNA, the CDR3 is TGTGCCAGCAGCCAAGCAACTAGCTACGAGCAGTACTTC. The chain links TRBV3-1 to TRBJ2-7; D might be TRBD2 (5 bases). CDR3 length equals 13 residues. Per germline, CDR1 LGHDT and CDR2 YNNKEL (reference sequence). Trimming stripped 1 base from V and 3 bases from J, with 7 bases between.

This clonotype has at least ten counts. The chain uses TRBV7-2 and TRBJ1-5; D gene unclear. The CDR3 is 16 residues long. Deletions cut 5 bases from V and 1 base from J, with 15 bases between. Germline CDR1 reads SGHTA; CDR2 reads FQGNSA. Written as DNA, the CDR3 is TGTGCCAGCAGCCCACGACCCCGTTGGAGCAATCAGCCCCAGCATTTT. As protein: CASSPRPRWSNQPQHF.

This clonotype was seen only a few times. The chain employs TRBV6-2 or TRBV6-3 and TRBJ2-1; D not resolved. Germline-derived CDR1 and CDR2 are MNHEY and SVGEGT. This CDR3 spans 16 amino acids. The germline V and J ends were trimmed by 10 bases and 4 bases, with 23 bases remaining between them. This CDR3 is CATSYKTGLLYNEQFF. The DNA of the CDR3 is TGTGCCACAAGCTACAAGACCGGCCTGTTATACAATGAGCAGTTCTTC.

Comments on this clonotype: Given a much more abundant clone one base away, this may be a read error. Lacking the conserved final phenylalanine or tryptophan, this CDR3 likely reflects a read error. V gene TRBV12-3 or TRBV12-4 combines with J gene TRBJ2-1; 7 positions agree with TRBD2. CDR3 length: 16 amino acids. The junction had 15 bases not matched to a gene; V was cut back by 7 bases and J by 6 bases. DNA of the CDR3: TGTGCCAGCACCTCCCCGAGCGAGCGGGGATCCAATGAGCAGTTCATC. This sequence encodes CASTSPSERGSNEQFI.

This clonotype was detected ten times or more. This chain joins TRBV20-1 and TRBJ2-1, with D possibly TRBD2 on 6 matching bases. The CDR3 consists of 15 residues. Between the trimmed V and J ends, which lost 5 bases and 9 bases, there was a span of 23 bases. CDR1 is DFQATT and CDR2 is SNEGSKA in the germline V gene (reference sequence). The chain's CDR3 is CSAPIRDSGRVEQFF. DNA of the CDR3: TGCAGTGCTCCGATTCGGGACTCCGGGCGGGTTGAGCAGTTCTTC.

There are a few counts of this clonotype. The genes are TRBV4-2 and TRBJ1-4, with TRBD1 identical over 9 bases. V dropped 4 bases and J dropped 1; count of bases not matched to a gene: 7. The CDR3 totals 17 residues. Per the germline V gene, CDR1 is LGHNA and CDR2 is YNFKEQ. The CDR3 DNA sequence: TGTGCCAGCAGCCCACTGACAGGGGGAAGAACTAATGAAAAACTGTTTTTT. Residues: CASSPLTGGRTNEKLFF.

This clonotype showed up many times. This chain joins TRBV7-7 and TRBJ2-3; D is possibly TRBD1 (6 bases). There are 15 residues in the CDR3. Germline V CDR1 and CDR2: SSHAT, FNYEAQ (reference sequence). V lost 5 bases and J lost 4, with 16 bases in between. The CDR3 DNA reads TGTGCCAGCAGCCAAACAGGGTATCAGGCAGATACGCAGTATTTT. Amino acid sequence: CASSQTGYQADTQYF.

In this sample, this clonotype turned up many times. The rearrangement links TRBV19 to TRBJ1-1; D may be TRBD1 (5 bases). CDR3 length equals 16 residues. Germline V gene lookup returns CDR1 LNHDA and CDR2 SQIVND (reference sequence). Trimming took off 1 base at V and 6 bases at J, with 18 bases between the two ends. The CDR3, as DNA: TGTGCCAGTAGTATAGTAATCTCGACAGCTACCCCTGAAGCTTTCTTT. This translates into CASSIVISTATPEAFF.

The rearrangement uses TRBV27 and TRBJ2-1; 10 bases agree with TRBD2. CDR3 length equals 15 residues. Germline V lookup: CDR1 MNHEY, CDR2 SMNVEV (reference sequence). Trimming at V came to 0 bases and at J to 8 bases, leaving 4 bases not matched to a gene. The CDR3 region has the DNA TGTGCCAGCAGTTTATCGAGCGGGGGGGTCGATGAGCAGTTCTTC. Protein product: CASSLSSGGVDEQFF.

This clonotype was seen many times. The chain links TRBV18 to TRBJ2-7; 11 bases fit TRBD1. The J segment lost 2 bases and the V segment lost 1 base, leaving 4 bases of the junction unmatched. The CDR3 covers 16 residues. In germline, CDR1 is KGHSH, CDR2 LQKENI. The CDR3 spells CASSPQGQGATYEQYF. In DNA form, the CDR3 reads TGTGCCAGCTCACCACAAGGACAGGGGGCAACCTACGAGCAGTACTTC.

The sample holds a few counts of this clonotype. The chain has TRBV6-2 or TRBV6-3 and TRBJ2-7, with 11 bases aligning to TRBD2. The V segment lost 4 bases and the J segment 3 bases; nucleotides outside the gene matches: 11. This CDR3 spans 17 amino acids. Germline CDR1 MNHEY, CDR2 SVGEGT. The chain's CDR3 is CASSSVPGLAVYYEQYF. DNA of the CDR3: TGTGCCAGCAGTTCCGTACCGGGACTAGCGGTTTACTACGAGCAGTACTTC.

This chain joins TRBV20-1 and TRBJ2-1; 7 nucleotides agree with TRBD1. The germline V gene has CDR1 DFQATT and CDR2 SNEGSKA (reference sequence). J was trimmed by 8 bases and V by 3 bases; bases with no gene match: 10. The CDR3 covers 14 residues. CDR3 protein: CSARGLTGLDEQFF. The DNA of the CDR3 is TGCAGTGCTAGGGGATTGACAGGGCTGGATGAGCAGTTCTTC.

This rearrangement joins TRBV28 to TRBJ1-5; TRBD1 agrees at 9 bases. The CDR3 is 16 amino acids. CDR1 and CDR2 (germline): MDHEN, SYDVKM. Germline trimming cut 5 bases from V and 2 bases from J; bases unmatched to any gene: 7. The CDR3 is CASSPLGQGGNQPQHF. CDR3 sequence (DNA): TGTGCCAGCAGTCCATTGGGACAGGGAGGCAATCAGCCCCAGCATTTT.

This clonotype has a handful of counts. The genes are TRBV28 and TRBJ2-1; 9 positions match TRBD2. Unmatched junction bases numbered 7, after V lost 5 bases and J lost 8 bases. The V gene's germline CDR1 is MDHEN and CDR2 SYDVKM. The CDR3 has 14 residues. The CDR3 DNA sequence: TGTGCCAGCAGTGAGGGACTAGCAGTCGATGAGCAGTTCTTC. This encodes CASSEGLAVDEQFF.

This clonotype was observed many times. The chain carries TRBV6-2 or TRBV6-3 and TRBJ2-6; 8 bases are a match to TRBD2. CDR3 length: 15 residues. Germline CDR1 and CDR2: MNHEY and SVGEGT. J was trimmed by 2 bases and V by 6 bases; bases with no gene match: 3. The CDR3 nucleotides are TGTGCCAGCAGACGGGAGGGAGCTGGGGCCAACGTCCTGACTTTC. Translated: CASRREGAGANVLTF.

This clonotype was counted many times. Written as DNA, the CDR3 is TGTGCCAGCAGTTACGGGCGGACGGGGAATTCACCCCTCCACTTT. Translation gives CASSYGRTGNSPLHF. The chain joins TRBV6-6 to TRBJ1-6; no definite D call. The CDR3 totals 15 residues. Germline CDR1 reads MNHNY; CDR2 reads SVGAGI (reference sequence). V was cut by 2 bases and J by 7 bases, with 12 bases left in between.

The genes are TRBV7-9 and TRBJ2-5; the D is unclear. The germline V gene has CDR1 SEHNR and CDR2 FQNEAQ (reference sequence). This CDR3 is 13 amino acids long. V lost 5 bases to trimming and J lost 1 base, with 8 bases between them. The CDR3 bases are TGTGCCAGCAGCCCCCAAACCCAAGAGACCCAGTACTTC. Protein product: CASSPQTQETQYF.

This clonotype was seen ten or more times. The V call is TRBV20-1, the J call TRBJ2-2, with TRBD2 identical over 7 bases. The CDR3 length is 14 residues. V dropped 7 bases and J dropped 5; count of bases not matched to a gene: 10. CDR1 and CDR2 (germline): DFQATT, SNEGSKA (reference sequence). CDR3 sequence reads: CSVTRLAATGELFF. CDR3 sequence (DNA): TGCAGTGTGACGCGACTAGCTGCGACCGGGGAGCTGTTTTTT.

This clonotype was seen a few times. The chain employs TRBV10-1 and TRBJ2-7, with D tentatively TRBD1 or TRBD2 (5 bases each). There are 13 residues in the CDR3. Germline V gene sequence: CDR1 WNHNN, CDR2 SYGVQD (reference sequence). V was shortened by 8 bases and J by 2 bases, with 13 bases between the two germline ends. The CDR3 loop reads CASGGMRTYEQYF. For the CDR3, the DNA is TGCGCCAGCGGGGGAATGAGGACCTACGAGCAGTACTTC.

This clonotype was detected only a few times. The chain combines TRBV11-2 with TRBJ2-1; the D is unclear. The CDR3 contains 17 residues. Germline V gene lookup returns CDR1 SGHAT and CDR2 FQNNGV. V lost 0 bases to trimming and J lost 2 bases, with 14 bases between them. CDR3 residues: CASSLEGRGTTYNEQFF. The CDR3 nucleotides are TGTGCCAGCAGCTTAGAGGGCAGAGGTACAACCTACAATGAGCAGTTCTTC.

This chain uses TRBV6-2 or TRBV6-3 with TRBJ1-5; D gene ambiguous. V shed 2 bases and J shed 0 bases, with 14 bases lying between them. The V gene's germline CDR1 is MNHEY and CDR2 SVGEGT. This CDR3 comprises 17 residues. The CDR3 DNA reads TGTGCCAGCAGTTACAATGTTGCGTCGAATAGCAATCAGCCCCAGCATTTT. It specifies CASSYNVASNSNQPQHF.

This clonotype showed up just a few times. CDR3 region: CASSFHPGQDTDTQYF. Here the CDR3 DNA reads TGTGCCAGCAGCTTCCATCCGGGGCAGGACACAGATACGCAGTATTTT. The rearrangement joins TRBV7-6 to TRBJ2-3; perhaps D is TRBD1 or TRBD2 (5 bases each). Looked up from germline, CDR1 is SGHVS and CDR2 is FNYEAQ. The V and J ends lost 3 bases and 2 bases respectively, with 15 bases between them. CDR3 length: 16 residues. The full variable domain, completed using reference TRBV7-6 and TRBJ2-3, is GAGVSQSPRYKVTKRGQDVALRCDPISGHVSLYWYRQALGQGPEFLTYFNYEAQQDKSGLPNDRFSAERPEGSISTLTIQRTEQRDSAMYRCASSFHPGQDTDTQYFGPGTRLTVL.

As concerns this clonotype: This is likely a read error, given that the CDR3 carries no conserved phenylalanine or tryptophan at its end. Because the CDR3's place on the DNA is in doubt, the DNA is left out and the CDR3 is given as listed by TCRdb. CDR3 sequence: CASSQAMTGRRPPSL. V is TRBV4-1 and J is TRBJ1-2. The CDR3 extends over 15 residues, inclusive of both ends. Germline V gene sequence: CDR1 MGHRA, CDR2 YSYEKL.

This clonotype was observed at least ten times. The chain links TRBV6-6 to TRBJ2-4; 7 nucleotides line up with TRBD1. The CDR3 extends over 17 amino acids. Trimming took 2 bases from V and 6 from J; bases not matched to a gene: 13. From germline, CDR1 is MNHNY and CDR2 SVGAGI (reference sequence). The DNA for the CDR3 is TGTGCCAGCAGTTACCCGCTTGACAGGGCCAGTTTAAACATTCAGTACTTC. Translated: CASSYPLDRASLNIQYF.

This clonotype was seen at least ten times. The CDR3 loop reads CSARQNGETQYF. CDR3 nucleotides: TGCAGTGCTAGACAGAACGGGGAGACCCAGTACTTC. The V call is TRBV20-1, the J call TRBJ2-5; D is ambiguous. Trimming stripped 2 bases from V and 5 bases from J, with 9 bases between. Per the germline V gene, CDR1 is DFQATT and CDR2 is SNEGSKA (reference sequence). CDR3 length: 12 amino acids.

This clonotype was counted ten times or more. V gene TRBV28 combines with J gene TRBJ2-7; TRBD2 aligns across 8 bases. The CDR3 has 13 residues. Germline values: CDR1 MDHEN, CDR2 SYDVKM. V lost 10 bases to trimming and J lost 4 bases; unmatched junction nucleotides: 9. The CDR3 region is CATLSGGFYEQYF. The CDR3 nucleotides read TGTGCCACCCTGAGCGGGGGATTTTACGAGCAGTACTTC.

This chain uses TRBV23-1 with TRBJ2-7; D ambiguous. TRBV23-1 is an ORF for which the function is uncertain. This CDR3 has 14 amino acids. The V end was cut by 0 bases, the J end by 0 bases, with 6 bases between. The CDR3 loop reads CASSQSARSYEQYF. The DNA for the CDR3 is TGCGCCAGCAGTCAATCTGCCCGCTCCTACGAGCAGTACTTC.

The V call is TRBV10-3, the J call TRBJ1-1; D unresolved. The CDR3 totals 12 residues. CDR1 and CDR2 from the germline V gene are ENHRY and SYGVKD. V gave up 3 bases and J gave up 1 base, with 3 bases separating them. In nucleotides, the CDR3 is TGTGCCATCAGTGACGGGAACACTGAAGCTTTCTTT. Amino acid sequence: CAISDGNTEAFF.

A few counts support this clonotype. The V call is TRBV11-2, the J call TRBJ2-1; D call uncertain. Trimming took off 0 bases at V and 4 bases at J, with 10 bases between the two ends. CDR1 and CDR2 (germline): SGHAT, FQNNGV. The CDR3 extends over 15 amino acids. This chain's CDR3 is CASSLEGHAYNEQFF. Here the CDR3 DNA reads TGTGCCAGCAGCTTAGAAGGTCATGCATACAATGAGCAGTTCTTC. Based on the CDR3 plus reference TRBV11-2 and TRBJ2-1, the full variable domain is EAGVAQSPRYKIIEKRQSVAFWCNPISGHATLYWYQQILGQGPKLLIQFQNNGVVDDSQLPKDRFSAERLKGVDSTLKIQPAKLEDSAVYLCASSLEGHAYNEQFFGPGTRLTVL.